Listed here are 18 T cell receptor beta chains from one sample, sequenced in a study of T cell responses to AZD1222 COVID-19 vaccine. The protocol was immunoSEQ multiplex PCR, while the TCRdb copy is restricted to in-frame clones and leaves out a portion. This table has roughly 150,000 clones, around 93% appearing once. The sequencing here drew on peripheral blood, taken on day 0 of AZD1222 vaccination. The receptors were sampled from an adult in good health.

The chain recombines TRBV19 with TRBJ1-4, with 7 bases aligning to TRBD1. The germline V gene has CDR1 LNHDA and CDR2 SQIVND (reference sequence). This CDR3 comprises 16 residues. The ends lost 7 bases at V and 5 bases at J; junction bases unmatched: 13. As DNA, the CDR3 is TGTGCCAGTACCCTCTCTCCAGGGGGGCGGAATGAAAAACTGTTTTTT. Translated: CASTLSPGGRNEKLFF.

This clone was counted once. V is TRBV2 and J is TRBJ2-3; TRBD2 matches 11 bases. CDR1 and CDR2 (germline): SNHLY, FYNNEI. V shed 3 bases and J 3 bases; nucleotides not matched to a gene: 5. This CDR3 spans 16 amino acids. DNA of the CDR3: TGTGCCAGCAGTGACCCCGGGACTAGCGGAACAGATACGCAGTATTTT. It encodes CASSDPGTSGTDTQYF.

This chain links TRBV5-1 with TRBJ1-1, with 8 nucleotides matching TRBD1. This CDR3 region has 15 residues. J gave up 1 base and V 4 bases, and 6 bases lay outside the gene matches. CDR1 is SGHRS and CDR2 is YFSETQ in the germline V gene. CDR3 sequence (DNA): TGCGCCAGCAGCAGAGCCGGGACAGGGAACACTGAAGCTTTCTTT. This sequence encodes CASSRAGTGNTEAFF.

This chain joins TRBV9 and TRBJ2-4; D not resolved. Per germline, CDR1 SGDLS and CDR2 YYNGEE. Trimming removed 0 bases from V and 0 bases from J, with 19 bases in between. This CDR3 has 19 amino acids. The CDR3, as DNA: TGTGCCAGCAGCGTAGTAGTACCCAGGCAGGTCCTAGCCAAAAACATTCAGTACTTC. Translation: CASSVVVPRQVLAKNIQYF.

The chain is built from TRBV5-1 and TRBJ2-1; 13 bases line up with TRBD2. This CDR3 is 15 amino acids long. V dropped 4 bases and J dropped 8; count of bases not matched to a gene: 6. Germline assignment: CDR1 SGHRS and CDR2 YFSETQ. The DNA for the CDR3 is TGCGCCAGCAGCCTTACTAGCGGGGGGGCATATGAGCAGTTCTTC. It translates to CASSLTSGGAYEQFF.

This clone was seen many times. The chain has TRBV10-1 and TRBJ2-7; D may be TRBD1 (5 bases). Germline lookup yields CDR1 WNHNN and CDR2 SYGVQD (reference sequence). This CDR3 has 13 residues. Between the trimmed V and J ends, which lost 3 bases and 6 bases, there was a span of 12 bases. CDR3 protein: CASSEQAYSEQYF. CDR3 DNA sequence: TGCGCCAGCAGTGAACAGGCATACAGCGAGCAGTACTTC.

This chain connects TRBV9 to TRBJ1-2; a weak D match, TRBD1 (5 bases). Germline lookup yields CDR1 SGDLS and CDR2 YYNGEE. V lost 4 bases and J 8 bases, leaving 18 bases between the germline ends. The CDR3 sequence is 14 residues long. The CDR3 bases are TGTGCCAGCAGCCCGAGGGGAGGGACGGGGGGCTACACCTTC. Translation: CASSPRGGTGGYTF. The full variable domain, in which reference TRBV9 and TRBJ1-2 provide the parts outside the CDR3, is DSGVTQTPKHLITATGQRVTLRCSPRSGDLSVYWYQQSLDQGLQFLIQYYNGEERAKGNILERFSAQQFPDLHSELNLSSLELGDSALYFCASSPRGGTGGYTFGSGTRLTVV.

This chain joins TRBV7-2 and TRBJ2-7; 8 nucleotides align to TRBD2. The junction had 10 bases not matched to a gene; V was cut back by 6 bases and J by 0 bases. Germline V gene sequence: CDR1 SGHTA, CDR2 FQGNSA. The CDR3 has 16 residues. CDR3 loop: CASSPQRGSPSYEQYF. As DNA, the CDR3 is TGTGCCAGCAGTCCTCAGCGGGGGAGCCCCTCCTACGAGCAGTACTTC.

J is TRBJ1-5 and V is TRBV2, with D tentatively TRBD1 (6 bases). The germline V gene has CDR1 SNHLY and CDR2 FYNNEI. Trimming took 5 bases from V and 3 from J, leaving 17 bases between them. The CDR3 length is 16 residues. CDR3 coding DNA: TGTGCCAGCAGTTCCATCGGGGGGGCGGTCAATCAGCCCCAGCATTTT. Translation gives CASSSIGGAVNQPQHF.

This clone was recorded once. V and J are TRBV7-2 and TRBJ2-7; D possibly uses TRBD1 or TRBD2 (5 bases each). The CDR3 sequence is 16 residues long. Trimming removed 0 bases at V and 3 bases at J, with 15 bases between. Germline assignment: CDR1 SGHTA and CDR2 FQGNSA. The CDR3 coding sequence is TGTGCCAGCAGCTTAGCAATGACAGCAGACTACTACGAGCAGTACTTC. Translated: CASSLAMTADYYEQYF.

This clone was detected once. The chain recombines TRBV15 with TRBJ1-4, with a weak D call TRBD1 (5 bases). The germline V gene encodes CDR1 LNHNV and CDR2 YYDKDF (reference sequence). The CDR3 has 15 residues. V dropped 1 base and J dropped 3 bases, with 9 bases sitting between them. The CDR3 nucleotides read TGTGCCACCAGCAGAGGGGACGGAGCTAATGAAAAACTGTTTTTT. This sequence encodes CATSRGDGANEKLFF.

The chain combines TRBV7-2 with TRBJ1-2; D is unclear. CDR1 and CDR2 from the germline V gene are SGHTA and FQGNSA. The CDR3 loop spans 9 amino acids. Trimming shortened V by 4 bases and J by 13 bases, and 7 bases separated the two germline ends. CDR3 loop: CASSYSITF. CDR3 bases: TGTGCCAGCAGCTACTCGATCACCTTC.

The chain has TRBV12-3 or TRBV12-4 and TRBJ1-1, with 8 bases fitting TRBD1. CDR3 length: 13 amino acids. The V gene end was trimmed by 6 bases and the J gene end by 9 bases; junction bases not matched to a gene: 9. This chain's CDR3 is CASSPPRTGKAFF. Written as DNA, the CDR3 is TGTGCCAGCAGCCCTCCGAGGACAGGGAAAGCTTTCTTT.

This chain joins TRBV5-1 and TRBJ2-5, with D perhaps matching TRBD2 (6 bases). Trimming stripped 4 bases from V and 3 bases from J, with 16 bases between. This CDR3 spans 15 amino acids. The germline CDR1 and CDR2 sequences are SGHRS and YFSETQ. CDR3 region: CASSTSGLAEETQYF. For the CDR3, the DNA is TGCGCCAGCAGCACATCAGGTTTAGCGGAAGAGACCCAGTACTTC.

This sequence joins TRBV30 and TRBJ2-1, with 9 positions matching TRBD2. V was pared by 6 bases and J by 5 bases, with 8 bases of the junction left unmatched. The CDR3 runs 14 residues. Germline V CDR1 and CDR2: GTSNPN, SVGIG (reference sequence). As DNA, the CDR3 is TGTGCCTGCCCTGTTAGCGGGAGCCACAATGAGCAGTTCTTC. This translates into CACPVSGSHNEQFF. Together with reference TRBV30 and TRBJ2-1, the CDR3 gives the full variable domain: SQTIHQWPATLVQPVGSPLSLECTVEGTSNPNLYWYRQAAGRGLQLLFYSVGIGQISSEVPQNLSASRPQDRQFILSSKKLLLSDSGFYLCACPVSGSHNEQFFGPGTRLTVL.

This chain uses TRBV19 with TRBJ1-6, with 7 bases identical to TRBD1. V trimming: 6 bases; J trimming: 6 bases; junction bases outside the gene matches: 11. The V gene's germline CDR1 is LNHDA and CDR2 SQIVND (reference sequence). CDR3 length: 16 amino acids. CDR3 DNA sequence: TGTGCCAGTAGAGACCCCCTCCGGGACAGTAATTCACCCCTCCACTTT. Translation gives CASRDPLRDSNSPLHF.

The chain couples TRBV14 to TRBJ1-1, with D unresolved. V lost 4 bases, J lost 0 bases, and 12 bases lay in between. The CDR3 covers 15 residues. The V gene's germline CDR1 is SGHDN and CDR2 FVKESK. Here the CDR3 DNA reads TGTGCCAGCAGCCCCTTACGAGTGTTGAACACTGAAGCTTTCTTT. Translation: CASSPLRVLNTEAFF.

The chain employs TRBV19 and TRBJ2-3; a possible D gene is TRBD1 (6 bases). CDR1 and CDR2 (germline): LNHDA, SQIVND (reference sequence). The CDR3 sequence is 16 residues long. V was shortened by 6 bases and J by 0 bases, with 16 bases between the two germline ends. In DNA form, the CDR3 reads TGTGCCAGTAGCCCCCAGGGGAGTACTAGCACAGATACGCAGTATTTT. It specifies CASSPQGSTSTDTQYF.